The clone carrying this T cell receptor (beta chain) turned up a few times. Its antigen is not known. The sample originates from a study of graft-versus-host responses after intestinal transplantation. Study context: Recipients across the board were started on anti-thymocyte globulin induction, then kept on tacrolimus and steroids for about three years.

The study's findings and limits: Among recipient marrow samples, GvH clones were found; some appeared first in ileum or blood. The presence of high graft-versus-host to host-versus-graft clonal ratios in allografts characterized patients with graft-donor T cell macrochimerism.

Trimming cost V 6 bases and J 2 bases, with 13 bases left between them. CDR3 length: 14 residues. Germline CDR1 reads SNHLY; CDR2 reads FYNNEI. TCRdb's copy holds only in-frame clones and misses some; the assay was immunoSEQ multiplex PCR. Of 100,000 to 140,000 clones listed, roughly 89% are singletons. The TCR was taken from a human donor who was the organ donor for an intestinal transplant. V gene TRBV2 combines with J gene TRBJ1-1; D might be TRBD1 (5 bases). The material sequenced was unstimulated CD4+ T cells sorted from spleen or lymph node cells, taken before transplant. CDR3 nucleotide sequence: TGTGCCAGCAGAGTTAACAGGCTCAACACTGAAGCTTTCTTT. Residues: CASRVNRLNTEAFF.